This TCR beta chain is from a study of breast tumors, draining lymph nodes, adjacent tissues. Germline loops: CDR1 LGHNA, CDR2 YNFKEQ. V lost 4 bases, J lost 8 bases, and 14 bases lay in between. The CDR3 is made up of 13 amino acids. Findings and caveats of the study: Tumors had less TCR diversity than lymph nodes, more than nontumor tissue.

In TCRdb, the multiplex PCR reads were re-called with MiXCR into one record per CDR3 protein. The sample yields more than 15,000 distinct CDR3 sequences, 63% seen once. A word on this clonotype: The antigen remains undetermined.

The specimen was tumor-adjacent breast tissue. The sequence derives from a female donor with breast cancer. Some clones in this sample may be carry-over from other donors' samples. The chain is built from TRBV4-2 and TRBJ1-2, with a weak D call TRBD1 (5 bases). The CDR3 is CASSRGNEGGYTF. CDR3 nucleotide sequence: TGTGCCAGCAGCCGCGGTAACGAGGGGGGCTACACCTTC.